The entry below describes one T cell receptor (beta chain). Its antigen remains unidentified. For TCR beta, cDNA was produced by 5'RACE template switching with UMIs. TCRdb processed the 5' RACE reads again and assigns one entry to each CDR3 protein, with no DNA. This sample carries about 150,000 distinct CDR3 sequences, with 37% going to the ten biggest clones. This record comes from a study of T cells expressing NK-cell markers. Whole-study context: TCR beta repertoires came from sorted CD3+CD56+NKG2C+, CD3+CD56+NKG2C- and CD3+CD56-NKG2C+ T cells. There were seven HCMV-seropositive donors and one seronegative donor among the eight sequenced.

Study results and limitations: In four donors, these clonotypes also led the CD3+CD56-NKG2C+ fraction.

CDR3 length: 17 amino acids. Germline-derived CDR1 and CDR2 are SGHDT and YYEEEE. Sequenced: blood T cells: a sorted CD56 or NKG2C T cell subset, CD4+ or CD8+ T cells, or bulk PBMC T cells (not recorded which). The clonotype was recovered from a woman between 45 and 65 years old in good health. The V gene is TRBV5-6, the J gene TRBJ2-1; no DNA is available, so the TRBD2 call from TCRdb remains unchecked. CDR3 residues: CASSSPRTSGSENEQFF.